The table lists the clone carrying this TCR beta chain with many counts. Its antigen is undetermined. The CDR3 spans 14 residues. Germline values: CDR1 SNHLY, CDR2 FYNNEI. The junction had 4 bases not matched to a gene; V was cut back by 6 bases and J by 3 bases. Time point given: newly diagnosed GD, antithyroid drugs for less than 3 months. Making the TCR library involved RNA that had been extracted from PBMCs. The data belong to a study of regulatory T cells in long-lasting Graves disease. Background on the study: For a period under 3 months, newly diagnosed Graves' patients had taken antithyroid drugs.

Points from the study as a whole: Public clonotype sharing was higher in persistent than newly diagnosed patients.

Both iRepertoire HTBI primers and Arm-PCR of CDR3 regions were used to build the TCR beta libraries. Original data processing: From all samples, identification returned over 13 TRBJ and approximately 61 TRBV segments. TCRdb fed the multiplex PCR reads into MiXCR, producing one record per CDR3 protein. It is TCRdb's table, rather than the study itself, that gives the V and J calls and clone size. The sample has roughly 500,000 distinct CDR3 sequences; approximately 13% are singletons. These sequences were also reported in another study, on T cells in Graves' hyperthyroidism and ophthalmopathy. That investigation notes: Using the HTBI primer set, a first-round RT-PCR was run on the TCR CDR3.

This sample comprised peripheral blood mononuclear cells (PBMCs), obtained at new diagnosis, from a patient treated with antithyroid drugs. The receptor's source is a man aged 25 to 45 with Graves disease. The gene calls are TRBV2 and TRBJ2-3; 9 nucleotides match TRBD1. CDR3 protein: CASRDRGGTDTQYF. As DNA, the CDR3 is TGTGCCAGCAGGGACAGGGGTGGTACAGATACGCAGTATTTT.